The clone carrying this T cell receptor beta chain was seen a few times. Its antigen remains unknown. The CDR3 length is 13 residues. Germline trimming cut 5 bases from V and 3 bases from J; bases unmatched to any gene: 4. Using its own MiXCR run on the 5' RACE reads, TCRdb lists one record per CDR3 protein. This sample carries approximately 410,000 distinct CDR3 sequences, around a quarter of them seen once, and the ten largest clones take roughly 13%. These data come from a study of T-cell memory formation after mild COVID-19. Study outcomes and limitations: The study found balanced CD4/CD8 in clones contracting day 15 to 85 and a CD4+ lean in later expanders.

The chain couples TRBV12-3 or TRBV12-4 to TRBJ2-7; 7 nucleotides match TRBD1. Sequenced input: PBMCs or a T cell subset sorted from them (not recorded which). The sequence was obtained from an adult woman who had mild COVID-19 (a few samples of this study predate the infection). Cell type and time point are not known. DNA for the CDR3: TGTGCCAGCAGTACGACAGGGATCTACGAGCAGTACTTC. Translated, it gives CASSTTGIYEQYF.